This T cell receptor (beta chain) stems from a study of cytomegalovirus exposure and HLA in healthy donors. Whole-study results and caveats: It was reported that TCR beta sequences correctly inferred the HLA-A and HLA-B alleles for most subjects.

The PCR employed 60 Vbeta primers together with 13 Jbeta primers. The table came from immunoSEQ multiplex PCR; TCRdb's copy has only in-frame clones and leaves some out. The sample records roughly 120,000 clones, just under 75% being singletons. V lost 7 bases and J 11 bases, leaving 8 bases between the germline ends. Germline V lookup: CDR1 MNHEY, CDR2 SMNVEV (reference sequence). This CDR3 is built from 9 residues. This clone was seen once. Its antigen is as yet unknown. The chain recombines TRBV27 with TRBJ1-1; no definite D call. Sequencing was done on a sample of PBMCs. This TCR derives from a man aged 35-49 years in good health and CMV-seropositive. The CDR3 DNA follows: TGTGCCAGCACTAGACCTGCTTTCTTT. Its translation is CASTRPAFF.